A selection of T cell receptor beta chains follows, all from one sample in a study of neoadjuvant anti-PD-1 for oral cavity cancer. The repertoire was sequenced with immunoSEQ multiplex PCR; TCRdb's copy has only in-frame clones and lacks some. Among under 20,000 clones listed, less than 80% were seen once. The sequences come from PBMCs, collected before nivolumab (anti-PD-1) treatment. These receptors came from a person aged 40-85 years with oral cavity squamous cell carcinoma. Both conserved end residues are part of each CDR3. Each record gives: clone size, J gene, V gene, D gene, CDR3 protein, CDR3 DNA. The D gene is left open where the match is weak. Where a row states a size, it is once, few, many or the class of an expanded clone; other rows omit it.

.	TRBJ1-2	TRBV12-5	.	CASVEEGMIDYGYTF	TGTGCTAGTGTCGAGGAGGGAATGATAGACTATGGCTACACCTTC
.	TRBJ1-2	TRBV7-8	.	CASSPNRVIKLDYGYTF	TGTGCCAGCAGCCCCAACAGGGTTATTAAGTTAGACTATGGCTACACCTTC
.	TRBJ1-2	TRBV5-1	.	CASSPLTRRLVWQYGYTF	TGCGCCAGCAGCCCCCTGACACGCCGCCTTGTTTGGCAGTATGGCTACACCTTC
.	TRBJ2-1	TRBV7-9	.	CASSAPFRTSNNEQFF	TGTGCCAGCAGCGCACCGTTTCGGACAAGCAACAATGAGCAGTTCTTC
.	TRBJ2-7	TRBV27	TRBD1	CASSLGQGGSYEQYF	TGTGCCAGCAGTCTCGGACAGGGTGGCTCCTACGAGCAGTACTTC
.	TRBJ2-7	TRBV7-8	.	CATGGGGYEQYF	TGTGCCACGGGCGGAGGGGGCTACGAGCAGTACTTC
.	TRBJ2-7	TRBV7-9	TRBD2	CASSLNSGGPTSSYEQYF	TGTGCCAGCAGCTTAAATAGCGGGGGCCCTACGAGCTCCTACGAGCAGTACTTC
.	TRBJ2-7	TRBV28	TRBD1	CASSLKLAGPPTGRTYEQYF	TGTGCCAGCAGTTTAAAATTAGCCGGGCCTCCGACAGGGCGAACCTACGAGCAGTACTTC
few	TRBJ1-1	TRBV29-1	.	CSVGGESEAFF	TGCAGCGTTGGCGGGGAGTCTGAAGCTTTCTTT
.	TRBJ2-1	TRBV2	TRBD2	CASHRTSGSFDEQFF	TGTGCCAGCCACCGGACTAGCGGGAGTTTCGATGAGCAGTTCTTC
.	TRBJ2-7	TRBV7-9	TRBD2	CASSSTSGSSYEQYF	TGTGCCAGCAGCTCCACTAGCGGGAGTTCCTACGAGCAGTACTTC
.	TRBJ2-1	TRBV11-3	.	CASSLDGRTAGGNEQFF	TGTGCCAGCAGCTTAGATGGGCGAACCGCGGGCGGCAATGAGCAGTTCTTC
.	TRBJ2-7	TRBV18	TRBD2	CASSWGRGPSSYEQYF	TGTGCCAGCTCGTGGGGGAGGGGTCCTTCTTCCTACGAGCAGTACTTC
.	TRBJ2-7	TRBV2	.	CASQERTYEFLYF	TGTGCCAGCCAGGAGCGAACCTACGAGTTTCTGTACTTC
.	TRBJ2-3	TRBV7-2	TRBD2	CASSFYVAGGPDTQYF	TGTGCCAGCAGCTTTTACGTAGCGGGGGGGCCGGATACGCAGTATTTT
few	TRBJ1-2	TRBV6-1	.	CASSEAGAIYGYTF	TGTGCCAGCAGTGAAGCAGGGGCGATCTATGGCTACACCTTC
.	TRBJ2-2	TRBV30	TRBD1	CASSKRGRSTGELFF	TGTGCCTCCTCAAAAAGGGGGCGGAGCACCGGGGAGCTGTTTTTT
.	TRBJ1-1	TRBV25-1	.	CASKTLQNTEAFF	TGTGCCAGCAAGACACTTCAGAACACTGAAGCTTTCTTT
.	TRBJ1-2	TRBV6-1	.	CASSENSDGGGGYTF	TGTGCCAGCAGTGAAAACTCCGACGGGGGAGGCGGCTACACCTTC
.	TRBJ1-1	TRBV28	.	CASSPRYTEAFF	TGTGCCAGCAGTCCCAGGTACACTGAAGCTTTCTTT
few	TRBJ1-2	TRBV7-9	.	CASSPIPSHANYGYTF	TGTGCCAGCAGCCCCATCCCATCACACGCAAACTATGGCTACACCTTC
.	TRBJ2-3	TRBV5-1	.	CASSLGAPTDTQYF	TGCGCCAGCAGCTTGGGGGCCCCCACAGATACGCAGTATTTT
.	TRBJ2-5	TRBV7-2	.	CASIRLQYQETQYF	TGTGCCAGCATCCGACTCCAATACCAAGAGACCCAGTACTTC
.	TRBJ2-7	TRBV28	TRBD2	CASRKLAGVYEQYF	TGTGCCAGCAGGAAACTAGCGGGAGTTTACGAGCAGTACTTC
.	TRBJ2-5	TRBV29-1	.	CSVVVGGIQETQYF	TGCAGCGTTGTAGTCGGGGGTATCCAAGAGACCCAGTACTTC
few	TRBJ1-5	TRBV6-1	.	CATDDRHSNQPQHF	TGTGCCACCGACGACAGACATAGCAATCAGCCCCAGCATTTT
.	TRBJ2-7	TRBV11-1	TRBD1	CASSFVTGGKKAYEQYF	TGTGCCAGCAGCTTTGTGACAGGGGGAAAAAAGGCCTACGAGCAGTACTTC
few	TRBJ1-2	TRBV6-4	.	CASSETFSQGRSGYTF	TGTGCCAGCAGTGAAACCTTCTCGCAGGGTAGGAGCGGCTACACCTTC
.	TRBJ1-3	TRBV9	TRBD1	CASSVEDREGNTIYF	TGTGCCAGCAGCGTCGAAGACAGGGAAGGAAACACCATATATTTT
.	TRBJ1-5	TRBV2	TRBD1	CASSHGQGSNQPQHF	TGTGCCAGCAGTCACGGACAGGGTAGCAATCAGCCCCAGCATTTT
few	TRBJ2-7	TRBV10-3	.	CAIRTEWGEKAYEQYF	TGTGCCATCAGAACCGAGTGGGGGGAGAAGGCCTACGAGCAGTACTTC
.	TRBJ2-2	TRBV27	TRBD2	CASSFSGGRGELFF	TGTGCCAGCAGTTTTAGCGGGGGGCGAGGGGAGCTGTTTTTT
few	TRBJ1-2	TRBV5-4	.	CASSLVPGPGYTF	TGTGCCAGCAGCTTGGTTCCAGGGCCCGGCTACACCTTC
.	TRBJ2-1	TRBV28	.	CASSRPEEQFF	TGTGCCAGCAGTCGACCGGAGGAGCAGTTCTTC
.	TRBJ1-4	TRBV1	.	CTSSQNEPTNEKLFF	TGCACCAGCAGCCAAAACGAACCAACTAATGAAAAACTGTTTTTT
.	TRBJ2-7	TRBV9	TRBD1	CASSVGGDRAYEQYF	TGTGCCAGCAGCGTAGGGGGGGACAGGGCCTACGAGCAGTACTTC
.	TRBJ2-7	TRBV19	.	CASARESSYEQYF	TGTGCCAGTGCCCGAGAGAGCTCCTACGAGCAGTACTTC
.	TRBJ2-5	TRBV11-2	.	CASSLNPGGETQYF	TGTGCCAGCAGCTTAAATCCCGGCGGGGAGACCCAGTACTTC
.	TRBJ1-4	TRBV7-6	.	CASSPRRQGGEKLFF	TGTGCCAGCAGCCCAAGGAGGCAGGGAGGGGAAAAACTGTTTTTT
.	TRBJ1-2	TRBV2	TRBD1	CASSVGVDRGGDGYTF	TGTGCCAGCAGCGTCGGAGTGGACAGGGGAGGGGATGGCTACACCTTC
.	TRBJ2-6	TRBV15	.	CATGRGSGANVLTF	TGTGCCACCGGCAGGGGCTCTGGGGCCAACGTCCTGACTTTC
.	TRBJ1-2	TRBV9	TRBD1	CASSGGQDTPLPYGYTF	TGTGCCAGCAGCGGGGGACAGGACACGCCATTACCATATGGCTACACCTTC